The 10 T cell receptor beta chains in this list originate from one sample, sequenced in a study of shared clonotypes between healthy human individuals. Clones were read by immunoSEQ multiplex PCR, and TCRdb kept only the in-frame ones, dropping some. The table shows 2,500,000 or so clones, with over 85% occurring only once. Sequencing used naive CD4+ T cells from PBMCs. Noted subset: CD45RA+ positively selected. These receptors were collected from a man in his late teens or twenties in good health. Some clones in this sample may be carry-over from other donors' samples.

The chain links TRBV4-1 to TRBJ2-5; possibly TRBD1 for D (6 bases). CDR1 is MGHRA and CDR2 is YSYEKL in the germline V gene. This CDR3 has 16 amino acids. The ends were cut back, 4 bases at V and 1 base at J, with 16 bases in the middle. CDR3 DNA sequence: TGCGCCAGCAGCCCCTCCCAGGCCAGGGGCCAAGAGACCCAGTACTTC. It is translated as CASSPSQARGQETQYF.

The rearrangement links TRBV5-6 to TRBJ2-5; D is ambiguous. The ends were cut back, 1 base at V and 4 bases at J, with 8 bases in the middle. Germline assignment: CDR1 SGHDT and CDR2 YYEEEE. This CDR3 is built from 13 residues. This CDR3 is CASSLINGETQYF. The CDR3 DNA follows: TGTGCCAGCAGCTTGATTAACGGAGAGACCCAGTACTTC.

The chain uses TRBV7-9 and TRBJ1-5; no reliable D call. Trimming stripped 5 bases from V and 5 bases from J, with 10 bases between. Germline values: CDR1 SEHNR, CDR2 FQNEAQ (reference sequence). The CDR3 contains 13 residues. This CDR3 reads CASSRGGDQPQHF. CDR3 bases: TGTGCCAGCAGCCGGGGAGGCGATCAGCCCCAGCATTTT. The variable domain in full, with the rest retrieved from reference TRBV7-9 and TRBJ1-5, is DTGVSQNPRHKITKRGQNVTFRCDPISEHNRLYWYRQTLGQGPEFLTYFQNEAQLEKSRLLSDRFSAERPKGSFSTLEIQRTEQGDSAMYLCASSRGGDQPQHFGDGTRLSIL.

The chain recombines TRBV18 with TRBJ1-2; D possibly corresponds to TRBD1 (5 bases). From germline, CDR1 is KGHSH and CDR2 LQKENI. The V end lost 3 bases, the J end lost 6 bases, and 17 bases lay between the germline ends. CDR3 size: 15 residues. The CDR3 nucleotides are TGTGCCAGCTCACCCGGACTGTTACCCAGGGATGGCTACACCTTC. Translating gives CASSPGLLPRDGYTF.

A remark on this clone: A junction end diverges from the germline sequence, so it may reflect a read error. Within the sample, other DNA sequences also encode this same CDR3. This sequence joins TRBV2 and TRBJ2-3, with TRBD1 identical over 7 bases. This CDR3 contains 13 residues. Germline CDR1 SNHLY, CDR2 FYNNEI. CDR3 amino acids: CASSGQGTDTQYF. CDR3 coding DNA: TGTGCCAGCAGTGGACAGGGCACAGATACACAGTATTTT.

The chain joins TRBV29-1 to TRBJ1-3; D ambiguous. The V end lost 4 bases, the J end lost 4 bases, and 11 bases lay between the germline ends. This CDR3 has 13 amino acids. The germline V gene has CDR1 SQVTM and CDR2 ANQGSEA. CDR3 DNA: TGCAGCGTTGTTCCCGGGGTCGGAAACACCATATATTTT. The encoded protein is CSVVPGVGNTIYF.

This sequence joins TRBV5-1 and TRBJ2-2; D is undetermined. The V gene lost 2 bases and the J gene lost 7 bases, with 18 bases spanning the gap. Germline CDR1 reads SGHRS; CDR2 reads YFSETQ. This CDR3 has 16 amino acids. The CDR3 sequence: CASSFVTNLNDGELFF. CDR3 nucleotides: TGCGCCAGCAGCTTTGTCACCAACCTTAACGACGGGGAGCTGTTTTTT.

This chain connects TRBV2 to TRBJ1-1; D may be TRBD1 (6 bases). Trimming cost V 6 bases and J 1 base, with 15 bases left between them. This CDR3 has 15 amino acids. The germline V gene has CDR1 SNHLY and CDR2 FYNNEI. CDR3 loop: CASRPSRDKNTEAFF. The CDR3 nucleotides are TGTGCCAGCAGACCCTCCAGGGACAAGAACACTGAAGCTTTCTTT.

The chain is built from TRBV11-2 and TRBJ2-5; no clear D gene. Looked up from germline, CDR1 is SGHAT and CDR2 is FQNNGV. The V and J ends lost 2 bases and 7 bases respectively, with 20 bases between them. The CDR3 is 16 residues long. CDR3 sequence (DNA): TGTGCCAGCAGCTTAACAAGGCTCGGGTCGATGGGGACCCAGTACTTC. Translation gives CASSLTRLGSMGTQYF.

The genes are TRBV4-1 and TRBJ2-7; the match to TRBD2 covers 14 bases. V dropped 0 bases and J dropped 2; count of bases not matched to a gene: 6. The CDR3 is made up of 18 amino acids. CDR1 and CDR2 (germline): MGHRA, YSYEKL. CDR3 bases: TGCGCCAGCAGCCAAGACCGACTAGCGGGAGGGACTCCCTACGAGCAGTACTTC. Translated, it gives CASSQDRLAGGTPYEQYF.